The 12 T cell receptor beta chains in this list originate from one sample, sequenced in a study of blood T cell repertoires in COVID-19. Repertoires were generated with immunoSEQ multiplex PCR, while TCRdb's copy carries only in-frame clones and drops some. The table includes fewer than 500,000 clones, approximately 90% detected once. The sequencing sample was made of PBMCs or T cells enriched from blood (not recorded which). These receptor sequences come from a man aged 30-40 years who had recovered from COVID-19.

This sequence joins TRBV3-1 (or the pseudogene TRBV3-2) and TRBJ2-5, with TRBD1 matching 10 bases. Germline CDR1 is LGHDT and CDR2 is YNNKEL (reference sequence). The J segment lost 3 bases and the V segment lost 1 base, leaving 11 bases of the junction unmatched. The CDR3 is made up of 18 amino acids. The CDR3 sequence: CASSQGPTGGMLEETQYF. For the CDR3, the DNA is TGTGCCAGCAGCCAAGGGCCGACAGGGGGCATGTTGGAAGAGACCCAGTACTTC.

V is TRBV18 and J is TRBJ1-3, with D perhaps matching TRBD1 (5 bases). The V gene's germline CDR1 is KGHSH and CDR2 LQKENI. This CDR3 has 14 amino acids. The ends were cut back, 0 bases at V and 11 bases at J, with 14 bases in the middle. CDR3 sequence: CASSPPGGVSAIYF. The CDR3 bases are TGTGCCAGCTCACCACCGGGGGGAGTATCCGCCATATATTTT.

This chain joins TRBV2 and TRBJ2-3; 9 positions agree with TRBD1. Germline assignment: CDR1 SNHLY and CDR2 FYNNEI. The CDR3 spans 18 residues. J gave up 3 bases and V 6 bases, and 16 bases lay outside the gene matches. Here the CDR3 reads CASRRAGQGLRKTDTQYF. DNA of the CDR3: TGTGCCAGCAGAAGGGCGGGACAGGGACTTCGGAAAACAGATACGCAGTATTTT.

This rearrangement joins TRBV2 to TRBJ2-7; perhaps TRBD1 as D (6 bases). Trimming pared 7 bases from V and 6 bases from J, leaving 16 bases between. Germline CDR1 reads SNHLY; CDR2 reads FYNNEI. The CDR3 runs 13 residues. The CDR3 loop reads CASTGQGLGEQYF. CDR3 DNA sequence: TGTGCCAGCACGGGGCAGGGGTTAGGCGAGCAGTACTTC.

The chain recombines TRBV7-9 with TRBJ2-2, with 7 bases identical to TRBD2. Germline V lookup: CDR1 SEHNR, CDR2 FQNEAQ (reference sequence). The V and J ends lost 5 bases and 3 bases, in that order; junction bases with no gene match: 18. The CDR3 has 19 residues. In DNA form, the CDR3 reads TGTGCCAGCAGCCAACGACCGGGACTAAGGACAACGGACACCGGGGAGCTGTTTTTT. This codes for CASSQRPGLRTTDTGELFF.

The chain recombines TRBV19 with TRBJ1-5; 9 nucleotides align to TRBD1. J lost 5 bases, V lost 6 bases, and 5 bases had no gene match. This CDR3 is 14 amino acids long. Germline V gene lookup returns CDR1 LNHDA and CDR2 SQIVND (reference sequence). The CDR3 reads CASSGQGSYQPQHF. CDR3 coding DNA: TGTGCCAGTAGCGGACAGGGGTCTTATCAGCCCCAGCATTTT.

The chain carries TRBV30 and TRBJ2-3; TRBD2 matches 9 bases. J was trimmed by 3 bases and V by 4 bases; bases with no gene match: 5. Germline CDR1 and CDR2: GTSNPN and SVGIG (reference sequence). This CDR3 comprises 14 residues. Here the CDR3 reads CAWTRTSETDTQYF. The CDR3 nucleotides are TGTGCCTGGACCCGGACTAGCGAAACAGATACGCAGTATTTT.

V and J are TRBV28 and TRBJ2-1, with 9 bases lining up with TRBD2. V was clipped by 3 bases and J by 4 bases; unmatched bases: 4. The germline CDR1 and CDR2 sequences are MDHEN and SYDVKM. CDR3 size: 15 residues. The CDR3 loop is CASSLASGIYNEQFF. CDR3 nucleotides: TGTGCCAGCAGTTTGGCTAGCGGGATATACAATGAGCAGTTCTTC.

This clone was observed once. CDR3 region: CASSRGSPTDTQYF. The CDR3, as DNA: TGTGCCAGCTCAAGGGGATCCCCCACAGATACGCAGTATTTT. This chain uses TRBV18 with TRBJ2-3, with D maybe TRBD1 (5 bases). The CDR3 runs to 14 residues. CDR1 is KGHSH, CDR2 LQKENI, per germline. The V end lost 5 bases, the J end lost 2 bases, and 11 bases lay between the germline ends.

The chain couples TRBV11-2 to TRBJ1-4; no clear D gene. The CDR3 has 12 residues. V was pared by 5 bases and J by 8 bases, with 9 bases between. Germline CDR1 reads SGHAT; CDR2 reads FQNNGV. The CDR3 sequence is CASSPSREKLFF. The CDR3 DNA follows: TGTGCCAGCAGCCCATCCCGGGAAAAACTGTTTTTT. The full variable domain, its missing parts supplied by reference TRBV11-2 and TRBJ1-4, is EAGVAQSPRYKIIEKRQSVAFWCNPISGHATLYWYQQILGQGPKLLIQFQNNGVVDDSQLPKDRFSAERLKGVDSTLKIQPAKLEDSAVYLCASSPSREKLFFGSGTQLSVL.

With regard to this clone: Other DNA sequences within the sample encode an identical CDR3. The chain links TRBV5-1 to TRBJ1-1; weak D call: TRBD1 (5 bases). The CDR3 has 13 residues. The V gene's germline CDR1 is SGHRS and CDR2 YFSETQ. The V end was cut by 2 bases, the J end by 2 bases, with 7 bases between. DNA for the CDR3: TGCGCCAGCAGCTTTCAGGGAAACACTGAAGCTTTCTTT. Its translation: CASSFQGNTEAFF. Full variable domain (missing parts from reference TRBV5-1 and TRBJ1-1): KAGVTQTPRYLIKTRGQQVTLSCSPISGHRSVSWYQQTPGQGLQFLFEYFSETQRNKGNFPGRFSGRQFSNSRSEMNVSTLELGDSALYLCASSFQGNTEAFFGQGTRLTVV.

This chain connects TRBV18 to TRBJ1-5; D may be TRBD1 (6 bases). Germline CDR1 is KGHSH and CDR2 is LQKENI. V lost 6 bases, J lost 3 bases, and 15 bases lay in between. The CDR3 sequence is 15 residues long. CDR3 residues: CASSPETGFNQPQHF. CDR3 sequence (DNA): TGTGCCAGCTCTCCAGAAACAGGGTTCAATCAGCCCCAGCATTTT.